The next 15 T cell receptor beta chains were all read from a single sample in a study of Ad26.COV2.S vaccination and SARS-CoV-2 variants. TCRdb's table, derived via immunoSEQ multiplex PCR, lists solely in-frame clones and lacks some. The top ten clones hold more than 15% of a sample with 87,000 or so clones, approximately 82% of them seen once. The specimen was peripheral blood, collected after recovery from COVID-19. Source of these receptors: a human donor who had recovered from COVID-19.

The rearrangement uses TRBV6-2 or TRBV6-3 and TRBJ2-7; no clear D gene. In germline, CDR1 is MNHEY, CDR2 SVGEGT. CDR3 length: 16 amino acids. With 2 bases removed from V and 0 bases from J, the gap between germline ends came to 14 bases. This CDR3 is CASSYGFRRYSYEQYF. CDR3 coding DNA: TGTGCCAGCAGTTACGGGTTTCGGAGATACTCCTACGAGCAGTACTTC.

V gene TRBV3-1 (or the pseudogene TRBV3-2) combines with J gene TRBJ2-2; 7 bases are a match to TRBD2. CDR1 and CDR2 (germline): LGHDT, YNNKEL (reference sequence). The V segment lost 5 bases and the J segment 1 base; nucleotides outside the gene matches: 4. The CDR3 covers 15 residues. CDR3 nucleotides: TGTGCCAGCAGCACAGCGGGGCTGAACACCGGGGAGCTGTTTTTT. It is translated as CASSTAGLNTGELFF.

CDR3 in DNA: TGCAGCGTTCTTGGATCTCACAACTCCTACGAGCAGTACTTC. Its protein is CSVLGSHNSYEQYF. The V call is TRBV29-1, the J call TRBJ2-7; D is unclear. Germline values: CDR1 SQVTM, CDR2 ANQGSEA. This CDR3 has 14 amino acids. V lost 5 bases to trimming and J lost 0 bases, with 14 bases between them.

This clone was recorded only once. This rearrangement joins TRBV6-6 to TRBJ2-1; the D gene is possibly TRBD1 (6 bases). Germline loops: CDR1 MNHNY, CDR2 SVGAGI (reference sequence). The CDR3 is 16 amino acids. Trimming stripped 4 bases from V and 0 bases from J, with 13 bases between. The CDR3 DNA is TGTGCCAGCAGTTCCCTAAGCAGGGGCTCCTACAATGAGCAGTTCTTC. Its protein is CASSSLSRGSYNEQFF.

The CDR3 nucleotides are TGTGCCAGCAGGAAACACAGGGGGGACACTGAAGCTTTCTTT. Translating it yields CASRKHRGDTEAFF. This sequence joins TRBV7-2 and TRBJ1-1; 8 bases align to TRBD1. The germline gives CDR1 SGHTA, CDR2 FQGNSA. The J segment lost 3 bases and the V segment lost 6 bases, leaving 6 bases of the junction unmatched. This CDR3 comprises 14 residues. The entire variable domain, with the rest obtained from reference TRBV7-2 and TRBJ1-1, is as follows: GAGVSQSPSNKVTEKGKDVELRCDPISGHTALYWYRQSLGQGLEFLIYFQGNSAPDKSGLPSDRFSAERTGGSVSTLTIQRTQQEDSAVYLCASRKHRGDTEAFFGQGTRLTVV.

This chain joins TRBV28 and TRBJ2-7; possibly TRBD1 for D (5 bases). Trimming stripped 1 base from V and 3 bases from J, with 13 bases between. This CDR3 has 15 amino acids. From germline, CDR1 is MDHEN and CDR2 SYDVKM. Written as DNA, the CDR3 is TGTGCCAGCAGTTTATCCACAGGTCAGGACTACGAGCAGTACTTC. The encoded protein is CASSLSTGQDYEQYF.

The CDR3 reads CASSPLLAGWAQETQYF. CDR3 coding DNA: TGTGCCAGCAGTCCCCTCCTAGCGGGATGGGCCCAAGAGACCCAGTACTTC. This rearrangement joins TRBV6-2 or TRBV6-3 to TRBJ2-5, with 9 bases that match TRBD2. CDR1 and CDR2 from the germline V gene are MNHEY and SVGEGT. This CDR3 region has 17 residues. The V segment lost 5 bases and the J segment 1 base; nucleotides outside the gene matches: 11.

The chain carries TRBV3-1 (or the pseudogene TRBV3-2) and TRBJ2-7; the D is unclear. The CDR3 runs to 13 residues. V was trimmed by 1 base and J by 2 bases, leaving 6 bases between them. From germline, CDR1 is LGHDT and CDR2 YNNKEL (reference sequence). In DNA form, the CDR3 reads TGTGCCAGCAGCCAAGGCATACCCTACGAGCAGTACTTC. Protein product: CASSQGIPYEQYF.

This rearrangement joins TRBV5-8 to TRBJ2-5; D possibly corresponds to TRBD1 (7 bases). The germline V gene encodes CDR1 SGHTS and CDR2 YDEGEE. The CDR3 totals 15 residues. Trimming stripped 0 bases from V and 2 bases from J, with 11 bases between. The chain's CDR3 is CASSLGGTVQETQYF. CDR3 DNA: TGTGCCAGCAGCTTGGGCGGGACAGTACAAGAGACCCAGTACTTC.

The table lists this clone with a count of one. The CDR3 nucleotides are TGTGCCAGCAGACGGACAGGTTTAGCTTTCTTT. Residues: CASRRTGLAFF. This chain connects TRBV12-3 or TRBV12-4 to TRBJ1-1, with 7 positions matching TRBD1. The CDR3 is 11 amino acids. Trimming took 6 bases from V and 10 from J; bases not matched to a gene: 5.

The rearrangement uses TRBV5-1 and TRBJ2-7, with TRBD2 matching 8 bases. The CDR3 spans 16 residues. J lost 2 bases, V lost 2 bases, and 9 bases had no gene match. Germline-derived CDR1 and CDR2 are SGHRS and YFSETQ. Here the CDR3 reads CASSFIIAGTTYEQYF. In DNA, the CDR3 is TGCGCCAGCAGCTTCATAATAGCGGGGACAACCTACGAGCAGTACTTC.

V is TRBV20-1 and J is TRBJ1-1, with D unresolved. Trimming pared 5 bases from V and 0 bases from J, leaving 4 bases between. Germline assignment: CDR1 DFQATT and CDR2 SNEGSKA (reference sequence). This CDR3 is built from 11 residues. CDR3 loop: CSAYLNTEAFF. Written as DNA, the CDR3 is TGCAGTGCTTACTTGAACACTGAAGCTTTCTTT.

This sequence joins TRBV6-5 and TRBJ2-5; TRBD2 matches at 13 bases. V trimming: 2 bases; J trimming: 2 bases; junction bases outside the gene matches: 2. The CDR3 extends over 16 amino acids. From germline, CDR1 is MNHEY and CDR2 SVGAGI. The CDR3 region is CASSYGLAGAQETQYF. The CDR3 DNA sequence: TGTGCCAGCAGTTACGGACTAGCGGGAGCTCAAGAGACCCAGTACTTC.

This clone is a singleton in its sample. The rearrangement uses TRBV19 and TRBJ2-6; 8 bases match TRBD1. Germline CDR1 and CDR2: LNHDA and SQIVND (reference sequence). This CDR3 spans 17 amino acids. The trim removed 7 bases at V and 2 bases at J, leaving 10 bases unmatched. The CDR3 loop reads CASTSQGRGPGANVLTF. The CDR3 region has the DNA TGTGCCAGTACCTCGCAAGGCAGGGGGCCTGGGGCCAACGTCCTGACTTTC.

V and J are TRBV11-3 and TRBJ2-5; 8 nucleotides align to TRBD1. V lost 5 bases, J lost 5 bases, and 7 bases stayed unmatched. The CDR3 totals 14 residues. Per germline, CDR1 SGHNT and CDR2 YENEEA. CDR3 sequence (DNA): TGTGCCAGCAGCCCTCGGACAGGGATGGAGACCCAGTACTTC. This codes for CASSPRTGMETQYF.